This T cell receptor (beta chain) originates from a study of T cells in Graves' hyperthyroidism and ophthalmopathy. Whole-study context: At the time of initial diagnosis and before any treatment, peripheral blood was collected. Study-level points and caveats: Classification by a 13 V-J model distinguished ophthalmopathy from stable hyperthyroidism.

With duration under 3 months, ophthalmopathy was active: Clinical Activity Score at least 3, NOSPECS at least 4. More than 8 ml fresh peripheral blood yielded the PBMCs. Per germline, CDR1 LGHDT and CDR2 YNNKEL (reference sequence). The CDR3 is 12 residues long. The germline V and J ends were trimmed by 4 bases and 5 bases, with 6 bases remaining between them. TCR beta CDR3 sequences were amplified from RNA transcripts. HTBI primers were employed in a first-round RT-PCR of the TCR CDR3. TCRdb processed the multiplex PCR reads anew with MiXCR; each CDR3 protein has one entry. Of about 640,000 distinct CDR3 sequences in the sample, roughly 20% were seen once. This clonotype was counted many times. What it binds is unknown.

Input material: blood. The rearrangement uses TRBV3-1 and TRBJ2-1; D is ambiguous. This receptor was taken from a man under 40 with Graves' ophthalmopathy. The DNA of the CDR3 is TGTGCCAGCAGCCCCACCCACAATGAGCAGTTCTTC. The encoded protein is CASSPTHNEQFF.